This T cell receptor (beta chain) was sequenced in a study of regulatory T cells in long-lasting Graves disease. iRepertoire HTBI primers and Arm-PCR of CDR3 regions built TCR beta libraries. Each CDR3 protein gets one entry after TCRdb re-called the multiplex PCR reads with MiXCR. The sample has some 250,000 distinct CDR3 sequences, just over 20% seen once. At least ten counts were recorded for this clonotype. No antigen is known for it. Trimming pared 3 bases from V and 4 bases from J, leaving 7 bases between. This CDR3 is built from 12 residues. The germline gives CDR1 SGHRS, CDR2 YFSETQ. Study-level results: Lower TCR diversity characterized persistent Graves' patients relative to newly diagnosed patients. Shared public clonotypes totalled some 2,500 in persistent patients, compared with roughly 970 in new patients. With persistent disease, TRBV28, TRBJ1-2 and TRBJ2-5 were the favored segments.

Time point specified: newly diagnosed GD, antithyroid drugs for less than 3 months. The TCR library was made from RNA extracted from PBMCs. This specimen was peripheral blood mononuclear cells (PBMCs), taken at new diagnosis, from a patient treated with antithyroid drugs. The sequence was obtained from a female donor with Graves disease. The chain links TRBV5-1 to TRBJ1-1; D unclear. The CDR3 is CASSSEGTEAFF. The CDR3, as DNA: TGCGCCAGCAGCTCGGAAGGCACTGAAGCTTTCTTT.